The clone carrying this T cell receptor beta chain was seen ten or more times. The target antigen is unknown. The CDR3 contains 15 residues. The germline CDR1 and CDR2 sequences are SGHDT and YYEEEE. With 4 bases removed from V and 4 bases from J, the gap between germline ends came to 17 bases. A 10-nucleotide random UMI tagged transcripts in template-switch 5'RACE cDNA synthesis. Every sequencing run drew on 15-18 subjects and yielded over 170 million TCR-beta sequences. TCRdb analysed the 5' RACE reads with MiXCR anew, one entry per CDR3 protein. The sample has tens of thousands of distinct CDR3 sequences; roughly 2.5% are singletons. The sample comes from a study of neurological immune-mediated disorders. Study-wide points: CDR3 amino acid sequences found in expanded clones were never shared across subjects, suggesting private repertoires in all groups.

Sequencing input: PBMCs. J is TRBJ1-2 and V is TRBV5-6, with D perhaps TRBD1 (6 bases). This TCR came from a man aged 50 or older with multiple sclerosis. The CDR3 here is CASSPTDRPLYGYTF. As DNA, the CDR3 is TGTGCCAGCAGCCCTACGGACAGACCTCTCTATGGCTACACCTTC.